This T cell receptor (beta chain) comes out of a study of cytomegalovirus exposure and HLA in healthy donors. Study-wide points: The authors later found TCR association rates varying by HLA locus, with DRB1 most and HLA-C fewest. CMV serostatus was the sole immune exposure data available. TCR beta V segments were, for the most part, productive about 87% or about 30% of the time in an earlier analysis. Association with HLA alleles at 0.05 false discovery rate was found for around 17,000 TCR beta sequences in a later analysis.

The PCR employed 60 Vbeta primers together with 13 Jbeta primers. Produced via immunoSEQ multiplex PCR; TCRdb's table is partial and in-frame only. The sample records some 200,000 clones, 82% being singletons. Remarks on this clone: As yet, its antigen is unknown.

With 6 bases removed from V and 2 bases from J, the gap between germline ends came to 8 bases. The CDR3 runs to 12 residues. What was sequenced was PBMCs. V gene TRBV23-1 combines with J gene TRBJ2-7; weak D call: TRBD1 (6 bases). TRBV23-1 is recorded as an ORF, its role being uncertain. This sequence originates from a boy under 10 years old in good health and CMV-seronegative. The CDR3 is CASRTGTYEQYF. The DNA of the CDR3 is TGCGCCAGCAGGACAGGTACCTACGAGCAGTACTTC.